This is a list of T cell receptor beta chains from one sample in a study of cytomegalovirus exposure and HLA in healthy donors. Profiling relied on immunoSEQ multiplex PCR, and the TCRdb table lists in-frame clones only, not all of them. The data contain more than 100,000 clones, approximately 60% of them singletons. The specimen was PBMCs. All receptors derive from a woman between 35 and 50 years old in good health and CMV-seronegative. The CDR3 runs from the conserved cysteine through the conserved F or W. A D gene is named only where the DNA matches it firmly. Not every row has a clone size; where given, it reads once, few, many or a size class.

cdr3_nt cdr3_aa j_call v_call d_call clone_size
TGTGCCAGCACGCAGGATAGGGGCGCGAACACCGGGGAGCTGTTTTTT CASTQDRGANTGELFF TRBJ2-2 TRBV2 . few
TGTGCCAGCAGCTTAAAAAACAGGGGGCCAGGAGAGACCCAGTACTTC CASSLKNRGPGETQYF TRBJ2-5 TRBV5-4 TRBD1 .
TGTGCCAGCAGTGACGCTCGACAGAGCGCCCATGAAAAACTGTTTTTT CASSDARQSAHEKLFF TRBJ1-4 TRBV25-1 . .
TGTGCCAGCAGCAGGGGGACAGGGGTGAACACTGAAGCTTTCTTT CASSRGTGVNTEAFF TRBJ1-1 TRBV5-5 TRBD1 .
TGCAGCGTCGAGGGACAGGGAAACTATGGCTACACCTTC CSVEGQGNYGYTF TRBJ1-2 TRBV29-1 TRBD1 .
TGTGCCAGCAGTTTATCGCTGTTGGGGCTTGCGAGCAATCAGCCCCAGCATTTT CASSLSLLGLASNQPQHF TRBJ1-5 TRBV28 . .
TGCAGCGCCGGACAGACCGGGGACACTGAAGCTTTCTTT CSAGQTGDTEAFF TRBJ1-1 TRBV29-1 . .
TGTGCCAGTAGGGGGCTGGGCTACACCTTC CASRGLGYTF TRBJ1-2 TRBV19 . few
TGTGCCAGCAGTCCGAGGGCTGCAACTAATGAAAAACTGTTTTTT CASSPRAATNEKLFF TRBJ1-4 TRBV27 . .
TGTGCCAGTAGTATAAAAACGCAGGCCCCCTACAATGAGCAGTTCTTC CASSIKTQAPYNEQFF TRBJ2-1 TRBV19 . once
TGTGCCAGCTCACCCAACAGGCTACCGAACACTGAAGCTTTCTTT CASSPNRLPNTEAFF TRBJ1-1 TRBV18 . few
TGTGCCAGCAGTTTATCACCCCTGGCGGGGATGGATACGCAGTATTTT CASSLSPLAGMDTQYF TRBJ2-3 TRBV27 . .
TGTGCCAGCAGTCAGACTACAGGGATCTCCTACGAGCAGTACTTC CASSQTTGISYEQYF TRBJ2-7 TRBV6-6 . .
TGTGCCAGCTCGCGGACAACTGGAAACACCATATATTTT CASSRTTGNTIYF TRBJ1-3 TRBV6-5 . .
TGTGCCAGCAGCCAAAGCGGGAGGGACACTGAAGCTTTCTTT CASSQSGRDTEAFF TRBJ1-1 TRBV4-2 . .
TGCAGCGTTGTGTACAGGGCAATGTGGACTGAAGCTTTCTTT CSVVYRAMWTEAFF TRBJ1-1 TRBV29-1 . .
TGTGCCATCAGCCCAGGACTAGCGGGGAACACAGATACGCAGTATTTT CAISPGLAGNTDTQYF TRBJ2-3 TRBV10-3 TRBD2 few
TGCGCCAGCTCGACAGCCCAGTTCACAGATACGCAGTATTTT CASSTAQFTDTQYF TRBJ2-3 TRBV5-1 . .
TGTGCCAGCAGTTCCCTCTGGACTAGCTCAGAGACCCAGTACTTC CASSSLWTSSETQYF TRBJ2-5 TRBV28 TRBD2 few
TGTGCCATCAGTGCGAACGGACAGGGGAACACTGAAGCTTTCTTT CAISANGQGNTEAFF TRBJ1-1 TRBV10-3 TRBD1 .
TGTGCCAGCAGTCCTCCGGGGACAGGGCGCGAGCAGTACTTC CASSPPGTGREQYF TRBJ2-7 TRBV25-1 TRBD1 .
TGTGCCAGCAGTTTCAGGGGGCGGGGAAGCACTGAAGCTTTCTTT CASSFRGRGSTEAFF TRBJ1-1 TRBV27 TRBD1 .
TGCGCCAGCAGCTCCGGACTAGCGGGTACCGGCACAGATACGCAGTATTTT CASSSGLAGTGTDTQYF TRBJ2-3 TRBV5-1 TRBD2 few
TGTGCCAGCAGCCCGGGCGCCGGGACAGGGGGCCCGGGAGCTTTCTTT CASSPGAGTGGPGAFF TRBJ1-1 TRBV7-9 TRBD1 .
TGCGCCAGCAGCTTGGCTGCGGGGGGCTACACCTTC CASSLAAGGYTF TRBJ1-2 TRBV5-1 . once
TGCGCCAGCAGTGGGCGGGACAGGGTTCCCCGGACGGCTGGAAACACCATATATTTT CASSGRDRVPRTAGNTIYF TRBJ1-3 TRBV10-1 TRBD1 .
TGTGCCAGCAGCCAAGTTTATTGGGGGCTGAACACTGAAGCTTTCTTT CASSQVYWGLNTEAFF TRBJ1-1 TRBV14 . .
TGTGCCACCCGGGGTGGGGAAGGAAAAGCTTTCTTT CATRGGEGKAFF TRBJ1-1 TRBV27 . .